The clone carrying this TCR beta chain was observed a handful of times. Using its own MiXCR run on the reads, TCRdb lists one record per CDR3 protein. The sample holds around 290,000 distinct CDR3 sequences, about 25% seen once. This entry comes from a study of T cell repertoires in cytomegalovirus infection. Trimming took 0 bases from V and 4 from J, leaving 15 bases between them. Germline assignment: CDR1 MGHRA and CDR2 YSYEKL. The CDR3 extends over 16 amino acids. Sequences were obtained from PBMCs. The chain couples TRBV4-1 to TRBJ1-1; D unclear. This TCR came from a human donor in good health (CMV status not recorded). Some clones in this sample may be carry-over from other donors' samples. This CDR3 is CASSQEERVWGTEAFF. The CDR3 nucleotides are TGCGCCAGCAGCCAAGAGGAGAGGGTTTGGGGCACTGAAGCTTTCTTT.